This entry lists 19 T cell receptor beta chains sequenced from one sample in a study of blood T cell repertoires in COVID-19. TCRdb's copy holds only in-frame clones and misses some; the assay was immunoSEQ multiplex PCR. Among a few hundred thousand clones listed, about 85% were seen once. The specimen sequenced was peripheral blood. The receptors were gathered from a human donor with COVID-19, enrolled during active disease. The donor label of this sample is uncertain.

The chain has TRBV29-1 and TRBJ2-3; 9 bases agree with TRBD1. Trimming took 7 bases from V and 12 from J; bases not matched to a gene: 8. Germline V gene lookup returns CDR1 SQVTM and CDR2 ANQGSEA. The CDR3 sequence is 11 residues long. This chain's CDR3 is CSASPGQGQYF. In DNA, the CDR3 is TGCAGCGCCTCGCCGGGACAGGGTCAGTATTTT.

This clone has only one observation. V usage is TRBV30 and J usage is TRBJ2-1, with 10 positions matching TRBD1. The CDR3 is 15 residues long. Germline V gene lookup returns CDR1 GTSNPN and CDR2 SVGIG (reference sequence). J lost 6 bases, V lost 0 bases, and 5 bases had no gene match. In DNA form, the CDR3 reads TGTGCCTGGAGTGTAGGACAGGGGGTTCTCAATGAGCAGTTCTTC. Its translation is CAWSVGQGVLNEQFF.

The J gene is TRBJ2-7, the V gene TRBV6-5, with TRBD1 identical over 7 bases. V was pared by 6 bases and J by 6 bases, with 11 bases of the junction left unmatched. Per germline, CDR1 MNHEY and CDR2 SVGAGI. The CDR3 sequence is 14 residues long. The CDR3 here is CASRWGQSGREQYF. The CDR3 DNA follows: TGTGCCAGCAGGTGGGGACAGTCCGGGCGCGAGCAGTACTTC.

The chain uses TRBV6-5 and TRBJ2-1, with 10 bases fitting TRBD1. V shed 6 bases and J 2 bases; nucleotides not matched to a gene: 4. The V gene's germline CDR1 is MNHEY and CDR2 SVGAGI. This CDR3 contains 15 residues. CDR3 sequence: CASSVGTGAYNEQFF. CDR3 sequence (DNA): TGTGCCAGCAGCGTTGGGACAGGGGCCTACAATGAGCAGTTCTTC.

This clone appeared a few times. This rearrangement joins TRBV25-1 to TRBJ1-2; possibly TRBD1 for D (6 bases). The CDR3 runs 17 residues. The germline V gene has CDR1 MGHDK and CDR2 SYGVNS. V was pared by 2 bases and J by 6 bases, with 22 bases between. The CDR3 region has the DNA TGTGCCAGCAGTGAACTGGGGGTAGGGGGACCCCATAATGGCTACACCTTC. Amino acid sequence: CASSELGVGGPHNGYTF.

For the CDR3, the DNA is TGTGCCAGCAGCTTGGTCTTAGGGGACAGTAAAGCTTTCTTT. This translates into CASSLVLGDSKAFF. The chain carries TRBV5-6 and TRBJ1-1; 7 bases map to TRBD1. The CDR3 covers 14 residues. Trimming at V came to 0 bases and at J to 9 bases, leaving 8 bases not matched to a gene. The germline CDR1 and CDR2 sequences are SGHDT and YYEEEE.

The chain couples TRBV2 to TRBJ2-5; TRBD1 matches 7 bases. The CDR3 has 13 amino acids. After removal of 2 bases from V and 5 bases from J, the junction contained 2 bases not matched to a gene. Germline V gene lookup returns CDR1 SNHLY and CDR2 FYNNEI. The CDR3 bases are TGTGCCAGCAGTGAAATCAGGGGGGAGACCCAGTACTTC. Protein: CASSEIRGETQYF.

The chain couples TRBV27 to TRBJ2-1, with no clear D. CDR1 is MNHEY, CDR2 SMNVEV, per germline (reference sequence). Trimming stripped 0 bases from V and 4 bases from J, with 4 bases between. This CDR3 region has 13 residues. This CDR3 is CASSLSAYNEQFF. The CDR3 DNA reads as TGTGCCAGCAGTTTATCAGCATACAATGAGCAGTTCTTC.

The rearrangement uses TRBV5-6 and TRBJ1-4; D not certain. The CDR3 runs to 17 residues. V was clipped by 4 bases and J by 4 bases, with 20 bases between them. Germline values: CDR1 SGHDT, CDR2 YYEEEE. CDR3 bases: TGTGCCAGCAGCCTCCGGTTCGGCGGGTCGGGTAATGAAAAACTGTTTTTT. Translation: CASSLRFGGSGNEKLFF.

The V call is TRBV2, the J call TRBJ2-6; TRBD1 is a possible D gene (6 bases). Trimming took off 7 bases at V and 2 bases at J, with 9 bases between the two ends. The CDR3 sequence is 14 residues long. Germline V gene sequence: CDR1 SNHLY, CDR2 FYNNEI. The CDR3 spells CASKGGTGANVLTF. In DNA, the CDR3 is TGTGCCAGCAAAGGGGGTACTGGGGCCAACGTCCTGACTTTC.

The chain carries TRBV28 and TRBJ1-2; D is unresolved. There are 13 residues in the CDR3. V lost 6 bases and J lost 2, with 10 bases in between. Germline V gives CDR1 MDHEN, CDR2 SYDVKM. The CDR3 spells CASSQTPNYGYTF. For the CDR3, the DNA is TGTGCCAGCAGCCAAACACCGAACTATGGCTACACCTTC.

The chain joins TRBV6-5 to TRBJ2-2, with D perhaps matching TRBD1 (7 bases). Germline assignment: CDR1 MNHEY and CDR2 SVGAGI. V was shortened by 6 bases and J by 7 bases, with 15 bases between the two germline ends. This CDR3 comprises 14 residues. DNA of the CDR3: TGTGCCAGCAGGCCTCCAGGGGGGAGCGGGGAGCTGTTTTTT. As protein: CASRPPGGSGELFF.

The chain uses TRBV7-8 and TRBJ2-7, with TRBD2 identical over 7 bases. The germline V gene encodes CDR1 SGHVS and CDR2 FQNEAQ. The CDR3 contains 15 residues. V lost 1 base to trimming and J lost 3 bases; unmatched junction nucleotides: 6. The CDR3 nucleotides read TGTGCCAGCAGCTTAGGCCTAGCGGAGGGCTACGAGCAGTACTTC. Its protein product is CASSLGLAEGYEQYF.

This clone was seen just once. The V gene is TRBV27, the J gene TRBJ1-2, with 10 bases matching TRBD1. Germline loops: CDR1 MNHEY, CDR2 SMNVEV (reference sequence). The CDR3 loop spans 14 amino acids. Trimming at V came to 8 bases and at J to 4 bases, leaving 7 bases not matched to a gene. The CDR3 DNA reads TGTGCCAGCGCAGGGACAGGGGAACCCTATGGCTACACCTTC. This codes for CASAGTGEPYGYTF.

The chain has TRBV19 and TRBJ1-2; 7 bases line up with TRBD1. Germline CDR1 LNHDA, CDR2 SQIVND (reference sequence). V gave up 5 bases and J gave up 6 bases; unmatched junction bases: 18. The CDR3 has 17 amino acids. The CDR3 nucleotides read TGTGCCAGTAGTGGAGCCCCCGGGACAGAGATTACTAATGGCTACACCTTC. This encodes CASSGAPGTEITNGYTF.

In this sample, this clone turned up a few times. Here the CDR3 DNA reads TGTGCCAGCAGTCCCCACAGGACCTACGAGCAGTACTTC. Translated, it gives CASSPHRTYEQYF. The V and J genes are TRBV14 and TRBJ2-7; D perhaps matches TRBD1 (5 bases). CDR3 length: 13 residues. Germline CDR1 and CDR2: SGHDN and FVKESK. Trimming shortened V by 6 bases and J by 2 bases, and 11 bases separated the two germline ends. The variable domain in full, with the rest retrieved from reference TRBV14 and TRBJ2-7, is EAGVTQFPSHSVIEKGQTVTLRCDPISGHDNLYWYRRVMGKEIKFLLHFVKESKQDESGMPNNRFLAERTGGTYSTLKVQPAELEDSGVYFCASSPHRTYEQYFGPGTRLTVT.

The CDR3 loop is CASRGTGGTEAFF. The CDR3 DNA sequence: TGTGCCAGCAGAGGGACAGGAGGCACTGAAGCTTTCTTT. The J gene is TRBJ1-1, the V gene TRBV28; TRBD1 matches 8 bases. CDR1 is MDHEN and CDR2 is SYDVKM in the germline V gene. The V gene end was trimmed by 6 bases and the J gene end by 4 bases; junction bases not matched to a gene: 4. The CDR3 consists of 13 residues.

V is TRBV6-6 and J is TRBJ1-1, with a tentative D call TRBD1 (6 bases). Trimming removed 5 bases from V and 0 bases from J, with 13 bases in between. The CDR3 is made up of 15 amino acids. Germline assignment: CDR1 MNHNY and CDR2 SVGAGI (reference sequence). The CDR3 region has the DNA TGTGCCAGCAGTCACCCACAGGGTTTGAACACTGAAGCTTTCTTT. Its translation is CASSHPQGLNTEAFF.

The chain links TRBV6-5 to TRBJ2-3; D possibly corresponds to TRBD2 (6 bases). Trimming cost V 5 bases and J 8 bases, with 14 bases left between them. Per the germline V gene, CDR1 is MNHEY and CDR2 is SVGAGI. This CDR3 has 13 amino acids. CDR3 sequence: CASSLSRDFTQYF. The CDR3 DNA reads TGTGCCAGCAGTCTCTCCCGGGACTTTACGCAGTATTTT.